The 14 T cell receptor beta chains below come from one sample, sequenced in a study of identical twins. TCRdb reprocessed the 5' RACE reads with MiXCR, giving one entry per CDR3 protein. The sample holds hundreds of thousands of distinct CDR3 sequences; approximately 20% are singletons and the top ten take 0.45% to 0.5%. This sample also appeared in a second study, on yellow fever vaccine responses in identical twins.

Sequenced: CD4+ T cells sorted from blood. The receptors here all came from a young woman in good health.

The CDR3 bases are TGCAGTGCTTTAGGAAAACTCACTACTATGAACACTGAAGCTTTCTTT. Protein sequence: CSALGKLTTMNTEAFF. This chain links TRBV20-1 with TRBJ1-1; D remains ambiguous. The CDR3 consists of 16 residues. Per germline, CDR1 DFQATT and CDR2 SNEGSKA (reference sequence). The V gene lost 5 bases and the J gene lost 0 bases, with 19 bases spanning the gap.

This clonotype appeared a few times. This chain uses TRBV20-1 with TRBJ2-1, with 10 positions matching TRBD2. The CDR3 covers 12 residues. The V gene end was trimmed by 6 bases and the J gene end by 12 bases; junction bases not matched to a gene: 8. The germline V gene has CDR1 DFQATT and CDR2 SNEGSKA (reference sequence). CDR3 protein: CSAPKREGGQFF. The CDR3 DNA follows: TGCAGTGCCCCGAAGCGGGAGGGGGGGCAGTTCTTC.

A few counts support this clonotype. The rearrangement links TRBV10-2 to TRBJ1-3; 10 nucleotides line up with TRBD1. The CDR3 spans 12 residues. Germline-derived CDR1 and CDR2 are WSHSY and SAAADI. V shed 10 bases and J 7 bases; nucleotides not matched to a gene: 4. The DNA of the CDR3 is TGCGCCACCGGGACAGGGGATAACACCATATATTTT. It yields the protein CATGTGDNTIYF.

This clonotype was observed at least ten times. J is TRBJ1-5 and V is TRBV12-3 or TRBV12-4, with D maybe TRBD1 (6 bases). V was shortened by 1 base and J by 1 base, with 11 bases between the two germline ends. The CDR3 has 16 amino acids. CDR3 in DNA: TGTGCCAGCAGTTTAGGGAACAGGGCCAGCAATCAGCCCCAGCATTTT. This sequence encodes CASSLGNRASNQPQHF.

This chain uses TRBV6-1 with TRBJ1-5; TRBD1 aligns across 9 bases. Trimming took 6 bases from V and 6 from J; bases not matched to a gene: 9. CDR3 length equals 15 residues. CDR1 is MNHNS and CDR2 is SASEGT in the germline V gene. The CDR3 DNA follows: TGTGCCAGCAGACCTACGGGACAGGGCCCTCAGCCCCAGCATTTT. This gives the protein CASRPTGQGPQPQHF.

The chain is built from TRBV3-1 and TRBJ2-1; weak D call: TRBD2 (6 bases). V was clipped by 4 bases and J by 10 bases, with 11 bases between them. The CDR3 sequence is 12 residues long. CDR1 LGHDT and CDR2 YNNKEL come from the germline V gene (reference sequence). Here the CDR3 reads CASSLMRDEQFF. DNA of the CDR3: TGTGCCAGCAGCCTAATGCGGGACGAGCAGTTCTTC.

This clonotype was picked up a small number of times. This sequence joins TRBV20-1 and TRBJ2-7; D possibly uses TRBD1 or TRBD2 (5 bases each). From germline, CDR1 is DFQATT and CDR2 SNEGSKA (reference sequence). The CDR3 spans 13 residues. The germline V and J ends were trimmed by 3 bases and 3 bases, with 12 bases remaining between them. DNA of the CDR3: TGCAGTGCTAGGCCGGGGCGCGACTACGAGCAGTACTTC. Encoded protein: CSARPGRDYEQYF.

This clonotype came up a few times. The V call is TRBV12-3 or TRBV12-4, the J call TRBJ2-2; D gene uncertain. The CDR3 has 11 residues. V lost 7 bases, J lost 7 bases, and 7 bases lay in between. The CDR3 nucleotides are TGTGCCAGCACCGGGTTCGGGGAGCTGTTTTTT. This translates into CASTGFGELFF.

This clonotype was observed a handful of times. V is TRBV6-1 and J is TRBJ2-1; D is ambiguous. The V end lost 6 bases, the J end lost 9 bases, and 15 bases lay between the germline ends. The CDR3 length is 13 residues. Germline V gives CDR1 MNHNS, CDR2 SASEGT. The CDR3 region is CASRTVGVGEQFF. DNA for the CDR3: TGTGCCAGCAGGACGGTGGGTGTAGGTGAGCAGTTCTTC.

This clonotype came up a few times. J is TRBJ2-5 and V is TRBV6-9; D uncertain. CDR1 MNHGY and CDR2 SVAAGI come from the germline V gene. This CDR3 has 15 residues. V dropped 6 bases and J dropped 0 bases, with 14 bases sitting between them. This CDR3 reads CASRYPLGYQETQYF. CDR3 DNA: TGTGCCAGCAGATATCCCCTAGGATACCAAGAGACCCAGTACTTC.

This clonotype was seen only a few times. The chain joins TRBV6-5 to TRBJ2-5, with D perhaps assigned TRBD1 or TRBD2 (5 bases each). V was clipped by 7 bases and J by 7 bases, with 16 bases between them. The CDR3 consists of 13 residues. Per germline, CDR1 MNHEY and CDR2 SVGAGI. This CDR3 is CASNFQERGTQYF. Here the CDR3 DNA reads TGTGCCAGCAATTTCCAGGAGAGGGGGACCCAGTACTTC.

This clonotype was counted a few times. The chain has TRBV20-1 and TRBJ1-1; D unresolved. Germline V gene lookup returns CDR1 DFQATT and CDR2 SNEGSKA (reference sequence). This CDR3 has 12 amino acids. The CDR3 DNA follows: TGCAGGGCGAGGCCCGGGAACACTGAAGCTTTCTTT. Residues: CRARPGNTEAFF.

Only a few counts were recorded for this clonotype. The chain has TRBV6-2 or TRBV6-3 and TRBJ1-4; D gene unclear. Germline values: CDR1 MNHEY, CDR2 SVGEGT. CDR3 length equals 13 residues. Trimming pared 8 bases from V and 2 bases from J, leaving 9 bases between. In DNA form, the CDR3 reads TGTGCCAGCGGCACCGCTACTAATGAAAAACTGTTTTTT. This gives the protein CASGTATNEKLFF.

This clonotype appeared many times. One junction end does not reproduce the germline sequence, and a read error may be involved. This chain connects TRBV5-1 to TRBJ2-5; 11 bases agree with TRBD2. The CDR3 consists of 15 residues. Germline values: CDR1 SGHRS, CDR2 YFSETQ. DNA of the CDR3: TGTGCCAGCAGCTTAGCGGGAGGGAGACAAGAGACCCAGTACTTC. Its protein is CASSLAGGRQETQYF.